This TCR beta chain comes out of a study of T cell clones after liver transplantation. Across the study: Post-transplant blood was tracked for graft-donor-reactive T cell clones identified in a pre-transplant mixed lymphocyte reaction. Three of eight recipients were HCV-positive; others had non-autoimmune, non-viral indications. Until 12-24 months post-transplant, subjects got standard immunosuppression and no induction. Overall study findings and caveats: Migration into the graft, not deletion, may explain lost graft donor-reactive T cells.

To note about this clone: Its antigen is as yet unknown.

Clones were sequenced by immunoSEQ multiplex PCR, and TCRdb holds only the in-frame ones, with some missing. The top ten clones hold over 12% of a sample with 55,000 or so clones, 71% of them seen once. Germline-derived CDR1 and CDR2 are LNHDA and SQIVND (reference sequence). The CDR3 contains 17 residues. Trimming removed 5 bases at V and 0 bases at J, with 20 bases between. This clonotype originated in a human donor who received a liver transplant. The specimen comprised CD4+ T cells from blood, sampled before liver transplant. This rearrangement joins TRBV19 to TRBJ2-7; TRBD1 might be the D (5 bases). The CDR3 nucleotides read TGTGCCAGTAGTGGGGCCCGGAAGACGTTCAGCTCCTACGAGCAGTACTTC. Translation: CASSGARKTFSSYEQYF.